This TCR beta chain was identified in a study of blood T cell repertoires in COVID-19. On the study more broadly: The United States, Italy and Spain supplied acute and convalescent COVID-19 samples. The analysed material was cDNA or gDNA that came from T cells, B-cell-depleted T cells, or PBMCs.

This clone showed up just once. Germline V gene sequence: CDR1 SGHNT, CDR2 YYREEE (reference sequence). The CDR3 runs 18 residues. J gave up 0 bases and V 4 bases, and 12 bases lay outside the gene matches. Per the original methods: Nucleated cell number was recorded as an estimate derived from reference gene primer amplification. Clones were read by immunoSEQ multiplex PCR, and TCRdb kept only the in-frame ones, dropping some. V, J and clone size are those of that table, while D and trimming were read from the DNA. The table has 100,000 to 150,000 clones, approximately 83% seen once. The TCR sequence derives from a man at least 80 years old with active or convalescent COVID-19. The sequenced material came from peripheral blood. The chain recombines TRBV5-4 with TRBJ1-3; 8 bases map to TRBD1. Here the CDR3 reads CASSVVLGQGASGNTIYF. CDR3 nucleotides: TGTGCCAGCAGCGTGGTCCTTGGGCAGGGGGCCTCTGGAAACACCATATATTTT.